This T cell receptor beta chain comes out of a study of cytomegalovirus exposure and HLA in healthy donors. Looked up from germline, CDR1 is ENHRY and CDR2 is SYGVKD. The CDR3 has 16 amino acids. Unmatched junction bases numbered 8, after V lost 0 bases and J lost 7 bases. The PCR contained 60 Vbeta and 13 Jbeta primers. TCRdb's copy holds only in-frame clones and misses some; the assay was immunoSEQ multiplex PCR. The table includes approximately 110,000 clones, roughly 69% detected once. The table lists this clone with a few counts. Its antigen remains unidentified. Each of the donors was a healthy bone marrow donor. The study's findings and limits: TCR beta chains numbering some 160 were designated cytomegalovirus-associated. TRBV6-2, TRBV6-3 and some other V segments were unresolvable in 87-base-pair reads.

Sequencing used PBMCs. This chain joins TRBV10-3 and TRBJ2-5; 10 bases fit TRBD2. This TCR was sampled from a man in his fifties or sixties in good health and CMV-seropositive. The CDR3 sequence is CAISESERGGDGTQYF. As DNA, the CDR3 is TGTGCCATCAGTGAGTCGGAGCGGGGGGGCGATGGGACCCAGTACTTC.